A selection of T cell receptor beta chains follows, all from one sample in a study of blood T cell repertoires in COVID-19. The table came from immunoSEQ multiplex PCR; TCRdb's copy has only in-frame clones and leaves some out. The sample contains about 70,000 clones, about 91% of which appear only once. Sequences were obtained from peripheral blood. These receptors were obtained from a man aged 45-65 years with active COVID-19. Each CDR3 is given with its conserved first and last residue. The D gene is left open where the match is weak.

>TRBV7-2|NA|TRBJ2-7
CASSSLGVATEQYF
>TRBV10-3|NA|TRBJ2-7
CAPSPYEQYF
>TRBV5-1|NA|TRBJ2-1
CASSNDSEPYNEQFF
>TRBV19|TRBD1|TRBJ2-7
CASSISGGLGYEQYF
>TRBV7-9|TRBD1|TRBJ2-1
CASSSIIDRVDEQFF
>TRBV7-3|NA|TRBJ1-1
CASSYKGETEAFF
>TRBV7-9|TRBD1|TRBJ1-1
CASRLNRGWVNTEAFF
>TRBV28|NA|TRBJ2-3
CASSLQDTRTDTQYF
>TRBV15|TRBD2|TRBJ2-1
CATSREGSGGANEQFF
>TRBV29-1|TRBD1|TRBJ1-3
CSVDGQGLLGNTIYF
>TRBV30|NA|TRBJ2-3
CAWNGGADTQYF
>TRBV11-2|NA|TRBJ1-4
CASSGGYNNEKLFF
>TRBV19|TRBD2|TRBJ2-5
CASSIRASGGLISETQYF
>TRBV14|NA|TRBJ1-4
CASSHLQDSNEKLFF
>TRBV7-2|TRBD1|TRBJ2-3
CASSSTQGADTQYF
>TRBV27|NA|TRBJ1-1
CASSPLTGAEAFF
>TRBV19|NA|TRBJ2-7
CASSSDSPNSYEQYF
>TRBV5-1|NA|TRBJ1-2
CASSLSLTGRNYGYTF
>TRBV2|TRBD2|TRBJ2-3
CASTPLRLAGNLAFVHTQYF
>TRBV6-5|NA|TRBJ2-3
CASSDPSGDTQYF
>TRBV29-1|TRBD1|TRBJ2-2
CSVDITGGTGELFF
>TRBV21-1|NA|TRBJ2-5
CASSKTWDREHQETQYF
>TRBV6-5|NA|TRBJ2-5
CASRPEPGQETQYF
>TRBV6-5|TRBD1|TRBJ1-2
CASSLRQGNGYTF
>TRBV2|TRBD1|TRBJ2-7
CASSLSRGTEANEQYF